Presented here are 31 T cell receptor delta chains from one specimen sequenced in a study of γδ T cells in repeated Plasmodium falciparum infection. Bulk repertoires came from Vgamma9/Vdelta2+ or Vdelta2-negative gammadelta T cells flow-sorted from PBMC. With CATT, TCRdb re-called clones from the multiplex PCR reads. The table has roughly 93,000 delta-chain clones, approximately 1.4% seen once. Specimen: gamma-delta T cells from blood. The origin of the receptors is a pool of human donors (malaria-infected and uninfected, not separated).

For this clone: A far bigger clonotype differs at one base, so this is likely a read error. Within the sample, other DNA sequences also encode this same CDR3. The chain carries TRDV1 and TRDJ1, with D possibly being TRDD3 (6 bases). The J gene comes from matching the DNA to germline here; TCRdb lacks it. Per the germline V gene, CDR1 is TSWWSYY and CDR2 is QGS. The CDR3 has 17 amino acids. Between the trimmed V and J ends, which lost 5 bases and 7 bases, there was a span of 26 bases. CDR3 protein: CALGTPSVSGEVGKLIF. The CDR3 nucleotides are TGTGCTCTTGGGACTCCTAGCGTGTCGGGGGAGGTCGGTAAACTCATCTTT.

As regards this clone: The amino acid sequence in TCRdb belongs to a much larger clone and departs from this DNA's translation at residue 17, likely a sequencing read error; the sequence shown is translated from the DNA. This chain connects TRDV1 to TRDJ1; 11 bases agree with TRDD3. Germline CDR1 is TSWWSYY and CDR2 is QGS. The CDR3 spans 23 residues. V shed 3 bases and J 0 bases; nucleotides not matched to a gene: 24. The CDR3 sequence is CALGEVGLPHYWGIGSHTDKLIF. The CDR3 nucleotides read TGTGCTCTTGGGGAGGTCGGCCTTCCCCATTACTGGGGGATAGGTTCGCACACCGATAAACTCATCTTT.

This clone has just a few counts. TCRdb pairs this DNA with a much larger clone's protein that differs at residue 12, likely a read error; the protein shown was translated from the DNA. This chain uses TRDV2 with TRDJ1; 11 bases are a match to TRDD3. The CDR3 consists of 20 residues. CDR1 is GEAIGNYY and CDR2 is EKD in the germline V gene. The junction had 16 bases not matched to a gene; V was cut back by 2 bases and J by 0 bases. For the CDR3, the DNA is TGTGCCTGTGACAAACCTTCCTACTGGGGGATAGGGAGGTACACCGATAAACTCATCTTT. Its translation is CACDKPSYWGIGRYTDKLIF.

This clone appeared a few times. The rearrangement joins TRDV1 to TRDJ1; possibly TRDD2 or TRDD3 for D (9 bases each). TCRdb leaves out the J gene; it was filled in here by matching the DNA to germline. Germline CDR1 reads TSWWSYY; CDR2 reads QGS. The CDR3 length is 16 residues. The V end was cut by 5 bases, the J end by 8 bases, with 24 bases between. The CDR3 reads CALGPPSYSTGGKLIF. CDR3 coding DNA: TGTGCTCTTGGGCCGCCTTCCTACTCAACTGGGGGAAAACTCATCTTT.

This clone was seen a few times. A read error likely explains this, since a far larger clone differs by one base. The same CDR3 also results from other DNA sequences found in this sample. CDR3 nucleotide sequence: TGTGCCTGTGAACACTTACGGGACTCTGAACCGTACGCCGATAAACTCATCTTT. Translating it yields CACEHLRDSEPYADKLIF. The chain couples TRDV2 to TRDJ1; D remains ambiguous. Germline assignment: CDR1 GEAIGNYY and CDR2 EKD. V dropped 4 bases and J dropped 3 bases, with 26 bases sitting between them. The CDR3 consists of 18 residues.

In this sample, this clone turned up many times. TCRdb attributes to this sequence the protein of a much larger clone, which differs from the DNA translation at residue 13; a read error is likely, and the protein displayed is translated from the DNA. This chain's CDR3 is CACDTWGSSWDTQQMFF. CDR3 nucleotides: TGTGCCTGTGACACCTGGGGGAGCTCCTGGGACACCCAACAGATGTTTTTC. The chain couples TRDV2 to TRDJ3; 7 bases fit TRDD3. The CDR3 has 17 amino acids. CDR1 is GEAIGNYY and CDR2 is EKD in the germline V gene.

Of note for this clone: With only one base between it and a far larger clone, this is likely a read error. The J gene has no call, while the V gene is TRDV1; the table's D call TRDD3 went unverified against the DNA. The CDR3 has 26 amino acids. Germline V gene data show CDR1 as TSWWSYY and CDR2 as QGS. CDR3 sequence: CALGERRGLPTIGYWGIRKITDKLIF. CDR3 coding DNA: TGTGCTCTTGGGGAAAGGAGGGGCCTTCCTACGATTGGGTACTGGGGGATACGGAAGATCACCGATAAGCTCATCTTT.

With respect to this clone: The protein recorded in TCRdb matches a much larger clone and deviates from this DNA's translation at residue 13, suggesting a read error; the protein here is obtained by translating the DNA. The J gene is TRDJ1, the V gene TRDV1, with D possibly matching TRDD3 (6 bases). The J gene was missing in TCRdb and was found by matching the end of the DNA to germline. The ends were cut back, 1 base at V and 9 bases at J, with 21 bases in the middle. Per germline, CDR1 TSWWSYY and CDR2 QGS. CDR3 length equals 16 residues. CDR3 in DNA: TGTGCTCTTGGGGAACACAGGTGGCGGGGATCAGGGGAACTCATCTTT. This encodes CALGEHRWRGSGELIF.

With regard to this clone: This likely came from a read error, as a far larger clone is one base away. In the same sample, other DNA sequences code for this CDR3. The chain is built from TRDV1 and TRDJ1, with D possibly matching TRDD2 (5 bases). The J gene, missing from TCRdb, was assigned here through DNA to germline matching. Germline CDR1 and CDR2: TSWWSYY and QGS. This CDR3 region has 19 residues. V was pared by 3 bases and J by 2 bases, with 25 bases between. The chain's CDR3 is CALGELCYFPGSITDKLIF. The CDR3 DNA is TGTGCTCTTGGGGAGCTATGTTACTTCCCCGGATCTATTACCGATAAACTCATCTTT.

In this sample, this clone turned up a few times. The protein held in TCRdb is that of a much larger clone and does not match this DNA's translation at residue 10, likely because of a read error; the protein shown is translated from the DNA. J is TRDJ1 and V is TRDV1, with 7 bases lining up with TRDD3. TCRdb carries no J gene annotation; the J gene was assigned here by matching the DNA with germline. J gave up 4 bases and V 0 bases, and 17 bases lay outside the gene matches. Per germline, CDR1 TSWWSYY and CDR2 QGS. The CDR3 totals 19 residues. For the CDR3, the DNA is TGTGCTCTTGGGGAACTGGGTTCTTGGAGGATACGAGACGGCGATAAACTCATCTTT. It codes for CALGELGSWRIRDGDKLIF.

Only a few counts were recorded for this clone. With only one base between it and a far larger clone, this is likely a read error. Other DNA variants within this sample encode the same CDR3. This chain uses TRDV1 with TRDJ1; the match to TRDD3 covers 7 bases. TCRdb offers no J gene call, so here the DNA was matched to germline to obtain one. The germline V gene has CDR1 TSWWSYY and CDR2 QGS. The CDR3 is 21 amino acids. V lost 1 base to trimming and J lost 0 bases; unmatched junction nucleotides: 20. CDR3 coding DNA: TGTGCTCTTGGGGAACGCCGGTACTGGGGATCCGTCACGTTGTACACCGATAAACTCATCTTT. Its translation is CALGERRYWGSVTLYTDKLIF.

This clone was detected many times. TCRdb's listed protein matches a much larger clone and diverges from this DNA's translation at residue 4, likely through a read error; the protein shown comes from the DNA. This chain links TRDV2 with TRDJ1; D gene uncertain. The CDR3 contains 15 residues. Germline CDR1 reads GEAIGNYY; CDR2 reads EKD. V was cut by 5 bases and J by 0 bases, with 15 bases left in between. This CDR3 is CACGRGTRNTDKLIF. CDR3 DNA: TGTGCCTGTGGCCGGGGTACCCGAAACACCGATAAACTCATCTTT.

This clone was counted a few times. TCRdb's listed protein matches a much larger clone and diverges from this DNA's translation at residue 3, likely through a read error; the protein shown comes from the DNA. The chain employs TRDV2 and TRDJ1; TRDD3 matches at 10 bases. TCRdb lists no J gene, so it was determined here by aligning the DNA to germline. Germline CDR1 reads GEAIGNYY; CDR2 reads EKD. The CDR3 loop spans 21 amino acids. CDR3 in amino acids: CAGDAYWGMTSGAGGTDKLIF. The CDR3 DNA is TGTGCCGGTGACGCGTACTGGGGGATGACTTCGGGTGCGGGTGGCACCGATAAACTCATCTTT.

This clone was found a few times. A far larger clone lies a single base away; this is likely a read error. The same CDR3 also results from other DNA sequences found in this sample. The CDR3 region is CALGIPALPTKTYPDKLIF. CDR3 nucleotide sequence: TGTGCTCTTGGGATCCCCGCTCTTCCTACCAAGACGTACCCCGATAAACTCATCTTT. The chain joins TRDV1 to TRDJ1; 8 bases line up with TRDD2. Here the J gene was assigned by germline matching of the DNA, as TCRdb has none. V gave up 5 bases and J gave up 3 bases; unmatched junction bases: 20. Germline loops: CDR1 TSWWSYY, CDR2 QGS. The CDR3 has 19 amino acids.

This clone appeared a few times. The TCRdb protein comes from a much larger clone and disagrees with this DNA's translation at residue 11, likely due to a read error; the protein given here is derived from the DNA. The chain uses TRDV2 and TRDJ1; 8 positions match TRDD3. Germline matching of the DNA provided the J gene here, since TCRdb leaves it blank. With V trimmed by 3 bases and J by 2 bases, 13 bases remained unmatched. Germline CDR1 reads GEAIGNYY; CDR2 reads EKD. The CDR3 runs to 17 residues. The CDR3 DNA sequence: TGTGCCTGTGACCTCATGACGTTACTGGGGGGGACCGATAAACTCATCTTT. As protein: CACDLMTLLGGTDKLIF.

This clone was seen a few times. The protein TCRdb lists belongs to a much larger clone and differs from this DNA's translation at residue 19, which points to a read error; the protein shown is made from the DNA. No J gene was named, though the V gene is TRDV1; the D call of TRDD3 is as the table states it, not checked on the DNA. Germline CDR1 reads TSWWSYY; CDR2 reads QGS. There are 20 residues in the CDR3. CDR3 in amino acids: CALGGRSWGVRVVWADKLTF. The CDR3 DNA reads TGTGCTCTTGGGGGACGGAGCTGGGGGGTACGCGTTGTTTGGGCCGATAAACTCACCTTT.

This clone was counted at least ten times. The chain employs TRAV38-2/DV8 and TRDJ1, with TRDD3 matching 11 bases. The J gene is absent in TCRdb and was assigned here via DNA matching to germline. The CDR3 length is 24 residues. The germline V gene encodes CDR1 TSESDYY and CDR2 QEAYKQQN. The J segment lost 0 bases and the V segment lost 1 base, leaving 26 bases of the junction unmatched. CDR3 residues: CAYRSPSSVVRWGIRYRYTDKLIF. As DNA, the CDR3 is TGTGCTTATAGGAGCCCTTCCTCAGTTGTCAGATGGGGGATACGATACAGGTACACCGATAAACTCATCTTT.

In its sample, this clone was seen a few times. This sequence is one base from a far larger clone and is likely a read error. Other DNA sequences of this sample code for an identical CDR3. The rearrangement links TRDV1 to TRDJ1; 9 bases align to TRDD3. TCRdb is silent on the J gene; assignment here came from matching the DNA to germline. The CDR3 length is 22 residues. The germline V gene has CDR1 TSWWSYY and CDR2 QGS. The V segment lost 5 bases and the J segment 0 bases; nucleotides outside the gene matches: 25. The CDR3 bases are TGTGCTCTTGGGCCCCTGGAATTTCTTCGATCTATACTGGGGGACTACACCGATAAACTCATCTTT. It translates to CALGPLEFLRSILGDYTDKLIF.

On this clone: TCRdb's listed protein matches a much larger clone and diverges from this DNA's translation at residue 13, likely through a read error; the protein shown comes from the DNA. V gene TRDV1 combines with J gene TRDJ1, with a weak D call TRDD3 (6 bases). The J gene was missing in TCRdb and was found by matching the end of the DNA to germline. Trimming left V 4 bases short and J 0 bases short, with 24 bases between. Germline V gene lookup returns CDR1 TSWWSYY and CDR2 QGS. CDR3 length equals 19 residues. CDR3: CALGVAIRKTNPHTDKLIF. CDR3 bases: TGTGCTCTTGGGGTTGCGATACGTAAAACCAACCCGCACACCGATAAACTCATCTTT.

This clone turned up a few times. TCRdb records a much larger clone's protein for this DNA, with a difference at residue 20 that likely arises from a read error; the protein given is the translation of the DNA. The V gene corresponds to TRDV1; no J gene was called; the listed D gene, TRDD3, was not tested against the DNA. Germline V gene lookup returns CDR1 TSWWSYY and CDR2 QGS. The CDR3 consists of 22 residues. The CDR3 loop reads CALGELCLPSLLGDPYTDKPIF. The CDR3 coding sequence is TGTGCTCTTGGGGAACTATGCCTACCCTCCCTATTGGGGGATCCGTACACCGATAAACCCATCTTT.

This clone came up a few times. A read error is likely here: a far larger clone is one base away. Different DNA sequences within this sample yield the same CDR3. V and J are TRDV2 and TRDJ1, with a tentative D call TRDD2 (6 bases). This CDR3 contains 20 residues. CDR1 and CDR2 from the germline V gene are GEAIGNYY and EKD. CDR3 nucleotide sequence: TGTGCTTGCAAGCTCTACACTCCTTCCCGGGGACTTATTTACACCGATAAACTCATCTTT. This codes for CACKLYTPSRGLIYTDKLIF.

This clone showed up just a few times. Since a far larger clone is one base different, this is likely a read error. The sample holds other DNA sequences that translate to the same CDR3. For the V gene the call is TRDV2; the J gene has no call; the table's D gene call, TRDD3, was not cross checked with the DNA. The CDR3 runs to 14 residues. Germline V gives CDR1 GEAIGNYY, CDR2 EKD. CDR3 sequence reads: CACDEGWDTDKLIF. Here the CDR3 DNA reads TGTGCCTGTGACGAGGGATGGGACACCGATAAACTCATCTTC.

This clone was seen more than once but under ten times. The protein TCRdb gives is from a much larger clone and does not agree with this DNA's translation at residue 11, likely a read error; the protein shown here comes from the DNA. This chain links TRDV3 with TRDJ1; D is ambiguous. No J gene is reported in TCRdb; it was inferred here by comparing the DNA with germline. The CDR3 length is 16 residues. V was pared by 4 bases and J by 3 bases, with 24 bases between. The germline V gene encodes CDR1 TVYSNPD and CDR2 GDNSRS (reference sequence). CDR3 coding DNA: TGTGCCTGCCGTCCTCTTGTGACAAGGTACTCCGATAAACTCATCTTT. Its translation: CACRPLVTRYSDKLIF. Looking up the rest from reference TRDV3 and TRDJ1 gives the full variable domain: CDKVTQSSPDQTVASGSEVVLLCTYDTVYSNPDLFWYRIRPDYSFQFVFYGDNSRSEGADFTQGRFSVKHILTQKAFHLVISPVRTEDSATYYCACRPLVTRYSDKLIFGKGTRVTVEP.

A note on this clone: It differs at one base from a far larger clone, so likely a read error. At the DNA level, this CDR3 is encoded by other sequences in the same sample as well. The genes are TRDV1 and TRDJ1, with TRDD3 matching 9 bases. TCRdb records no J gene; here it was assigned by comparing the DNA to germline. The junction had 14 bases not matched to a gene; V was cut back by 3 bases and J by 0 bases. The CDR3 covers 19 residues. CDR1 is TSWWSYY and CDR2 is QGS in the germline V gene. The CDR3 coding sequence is TGTGCTCTTGGGGAGCTTATGTCGAGTGGGGGATATTACACCGATAAACTCATCTTT. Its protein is CALGELMSSGGYYTDKLIF.

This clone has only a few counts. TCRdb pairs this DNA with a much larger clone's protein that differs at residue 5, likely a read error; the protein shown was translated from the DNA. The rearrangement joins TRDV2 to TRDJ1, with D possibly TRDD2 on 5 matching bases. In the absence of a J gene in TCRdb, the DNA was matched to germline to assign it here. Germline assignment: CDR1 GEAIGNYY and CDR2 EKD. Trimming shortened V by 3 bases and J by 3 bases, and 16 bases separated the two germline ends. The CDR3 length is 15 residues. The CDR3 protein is CACDLLLLRADKLIF. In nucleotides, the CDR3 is TGTGCCTGTGACCTTCTACTCCTAAGGGCCGATAAACTCATCTTT.

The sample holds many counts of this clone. This CDR3 reads CACDRVLGDTRSSWDTRQMFF. The CDR3 DNA sequence: TGTGCCTGTGACCGCGTACTGGGGGATACGCGAAGCTCCTGGGACACCCGACAGATGTTTTTC. The V gene is TRDV2, the J gene TRDJ3, with TRDD3 matching 13 bases. The CDR3 covers 21 residues. Trimming cost V 3 bases and J 0 bases; bases outside gene matches: 10. Germline V lookup: CDR1 GEAIGNYY, CDR2 EKD.

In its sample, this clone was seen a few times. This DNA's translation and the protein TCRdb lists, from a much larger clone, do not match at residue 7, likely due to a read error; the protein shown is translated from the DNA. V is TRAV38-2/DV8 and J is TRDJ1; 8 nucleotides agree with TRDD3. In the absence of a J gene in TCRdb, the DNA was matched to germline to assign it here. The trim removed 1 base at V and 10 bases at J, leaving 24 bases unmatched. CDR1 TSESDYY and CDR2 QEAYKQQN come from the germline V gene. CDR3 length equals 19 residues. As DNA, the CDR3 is TGTGCTTATAGGAGCCAAACATTCCTATCTTTGTGGGGATACCTTGGACTCATCTTT. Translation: CAYRSQTFLSLWGYLGLIF.

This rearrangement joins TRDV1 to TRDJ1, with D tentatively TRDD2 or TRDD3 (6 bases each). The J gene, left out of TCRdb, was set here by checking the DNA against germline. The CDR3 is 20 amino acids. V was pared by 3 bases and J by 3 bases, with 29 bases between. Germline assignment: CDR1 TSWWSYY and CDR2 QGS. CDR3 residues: CALGDPGLLRGGKVSDKLIF. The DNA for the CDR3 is TGTGCTCTTGGGGATCCCGGTCTCCTACGGGGGGGAAAGGTCTCCGATAAACTCATCTTT.

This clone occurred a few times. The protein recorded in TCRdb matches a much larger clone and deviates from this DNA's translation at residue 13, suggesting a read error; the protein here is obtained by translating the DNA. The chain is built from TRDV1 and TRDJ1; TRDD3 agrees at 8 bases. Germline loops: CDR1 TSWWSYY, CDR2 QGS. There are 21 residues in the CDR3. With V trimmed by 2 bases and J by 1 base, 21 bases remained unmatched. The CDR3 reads CALGEFSPAHRGYRFTDKLIF. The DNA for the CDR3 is TGTGCTCTTGGGGAATTTAGCCCAGCACACCGGGGATACAGATTCACCGATAAACTCATCTTT.

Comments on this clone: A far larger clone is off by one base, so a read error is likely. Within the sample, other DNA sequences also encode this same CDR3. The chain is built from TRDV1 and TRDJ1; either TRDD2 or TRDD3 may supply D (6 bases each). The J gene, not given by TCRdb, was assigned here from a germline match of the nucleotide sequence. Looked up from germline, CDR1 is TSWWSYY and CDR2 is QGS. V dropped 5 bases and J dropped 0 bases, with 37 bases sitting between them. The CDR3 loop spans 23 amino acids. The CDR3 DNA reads TGTGCTCTTGGGTCCTGTGCTCCTACCCCTTGGGATTGGGGGCCACCCTACACCGATAAACTCATCTTT. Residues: CALGSCAPTPWDWGPPYTDKLIF.

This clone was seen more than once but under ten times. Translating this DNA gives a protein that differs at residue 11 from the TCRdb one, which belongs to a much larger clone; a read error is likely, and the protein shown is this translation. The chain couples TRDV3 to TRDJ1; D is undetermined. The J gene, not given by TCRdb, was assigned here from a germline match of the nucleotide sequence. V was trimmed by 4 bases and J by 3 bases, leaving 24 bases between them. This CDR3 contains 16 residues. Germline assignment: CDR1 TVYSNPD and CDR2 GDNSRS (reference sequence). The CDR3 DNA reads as TGTGCCTCAATGGCAAAAATGGGCCCTTACGCCGATAAACTCATCTTT. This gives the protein CASMAKMGPYADKLIF.